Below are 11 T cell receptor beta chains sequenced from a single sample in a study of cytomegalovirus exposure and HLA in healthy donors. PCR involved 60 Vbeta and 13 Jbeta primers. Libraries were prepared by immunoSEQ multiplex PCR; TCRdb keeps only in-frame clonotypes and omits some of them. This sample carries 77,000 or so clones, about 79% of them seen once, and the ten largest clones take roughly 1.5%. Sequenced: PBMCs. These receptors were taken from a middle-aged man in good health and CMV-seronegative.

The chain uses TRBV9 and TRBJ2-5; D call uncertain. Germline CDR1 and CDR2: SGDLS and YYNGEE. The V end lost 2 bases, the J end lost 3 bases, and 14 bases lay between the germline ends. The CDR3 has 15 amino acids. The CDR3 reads CASSVLSTVEETQYF. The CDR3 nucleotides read TGTGCCAGCAGCGTTTTAAGTACAGTCGAAGAGACCCAGTACTTC.

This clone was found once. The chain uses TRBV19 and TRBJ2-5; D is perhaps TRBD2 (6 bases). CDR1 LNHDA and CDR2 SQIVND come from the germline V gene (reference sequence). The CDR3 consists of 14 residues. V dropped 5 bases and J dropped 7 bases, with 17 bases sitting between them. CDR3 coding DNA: TGTGCCAGTAGTTGGAGGGTTGGTATGGGGACCCAGTACTTC. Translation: CASSWRVGMGTQYF.

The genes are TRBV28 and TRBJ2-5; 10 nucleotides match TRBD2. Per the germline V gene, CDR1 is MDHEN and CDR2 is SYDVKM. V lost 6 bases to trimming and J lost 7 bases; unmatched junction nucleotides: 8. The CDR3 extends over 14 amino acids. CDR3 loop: CASSLLAGLGTQYF. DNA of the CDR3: TGTGCCAGCAGCTTACTAGCGGGGCTGGGGACCCAGTACTTC. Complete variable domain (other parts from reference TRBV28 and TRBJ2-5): DVKVTQSSRYLVKRTGEKVFLECVQDMDHENMFWYRQDPGLGLRLIYFSYDVKMKEKGDIPEGYSVSREKKERFSLILESASTNQTSMYLCASSLLAGLGTQYFGPGTRLLVL.

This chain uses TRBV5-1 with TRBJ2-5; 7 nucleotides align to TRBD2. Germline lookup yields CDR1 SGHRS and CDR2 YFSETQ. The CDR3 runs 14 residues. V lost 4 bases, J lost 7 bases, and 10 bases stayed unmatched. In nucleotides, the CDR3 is TGCGCCAGCAGCCCGCCCGGGGAGGGGACGACCCAGTACTTC. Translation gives CASSPPGEGTTQYF.

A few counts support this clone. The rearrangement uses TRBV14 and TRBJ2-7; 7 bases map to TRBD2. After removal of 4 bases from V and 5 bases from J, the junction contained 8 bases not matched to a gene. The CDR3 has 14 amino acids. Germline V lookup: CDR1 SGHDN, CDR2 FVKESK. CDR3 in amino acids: CASSLSGKGHEQYF. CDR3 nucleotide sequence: TGTGCCAGCAGCCTCAGCGGGAAGGGGCACGAGCAGTACTTC.

The CDR3 nucleotides read TGTGCCTGGAGTCCGTCAGGGTCGGCGAGAGACGCTTTCTTT. This gives the protein CAWSPSGSARDAFF. This sequence joins TRBV30 and TRBJ1-1; weak D call: TRBD1 (5 bases). V shed 2 bases and J shed 11 bases, with 21 bases lying between them. The V gene's germline CDR1 is GTSNPN and CDR2 SVGIG (reference sequence). This CDR3 spans 14 amino acids. The full variable domain, completed using reference TRBV30 and TRBJ1-1, is SQTIHQWPATLVQPVGSPLSLECTVEGTSNPNLYWYRQAAGRGLQLLFYSVGIGQISSEVPQNLSASRPQDRQFILSSKKLLLSDSGFYLCAWSPSGSARDAFFGQGTRLTVV.

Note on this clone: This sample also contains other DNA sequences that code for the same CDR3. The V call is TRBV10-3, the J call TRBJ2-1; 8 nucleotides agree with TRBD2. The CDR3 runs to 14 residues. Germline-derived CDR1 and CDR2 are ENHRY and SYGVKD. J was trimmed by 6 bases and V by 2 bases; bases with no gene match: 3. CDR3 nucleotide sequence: TGTGCCATCAGTGAGCGGGAGGGCCTCAATGAGCAGTTCTTC. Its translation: CAISEREGLNEQFF.

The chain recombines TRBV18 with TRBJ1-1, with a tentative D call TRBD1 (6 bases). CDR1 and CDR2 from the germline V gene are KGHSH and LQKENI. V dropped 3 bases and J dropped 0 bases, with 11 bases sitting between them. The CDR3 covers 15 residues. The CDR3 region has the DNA TGTGCCAGCTCACCCCGGGACAATCTGAACACTGAAGCTTTCTTT. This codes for CASSPRDNLNTEAFF.

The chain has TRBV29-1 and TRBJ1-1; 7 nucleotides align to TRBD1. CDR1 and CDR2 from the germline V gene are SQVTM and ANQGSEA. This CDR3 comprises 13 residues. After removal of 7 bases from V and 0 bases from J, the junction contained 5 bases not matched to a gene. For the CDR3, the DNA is TGCAGCGCTACGGGACAGATGAACACTGAAGCTTTCTTT. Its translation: CSATGQMNTEAFF.

The CDR3 spells CASSQGVPSGRVEGSYNEQFF. CDR3 sequence (DNA): TGTGCCAGCAGCCAAGGGGTGCCTAGCGGGAGGGTCGAGGGATCCTACAATGAGCAGTTCTTC. J is TRBJ2-1 and V is TRBV4-2, with 12 bases lining up with TRBD2. The CDR3 length is 21 residues. CDR1 and CDR2 (germline): LGHNA, YNFKEQ. J lost 1 base, V lost 1 base, and 14 bases had no gene match.

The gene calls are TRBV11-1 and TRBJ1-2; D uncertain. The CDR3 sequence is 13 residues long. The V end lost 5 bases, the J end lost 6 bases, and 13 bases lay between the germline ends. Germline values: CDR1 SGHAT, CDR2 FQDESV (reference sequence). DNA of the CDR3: TGTGCCAGCAGCCTGAGGAGGGATCATGGCTACACCTTC. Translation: CASSLRRDHGYTF.